This T cell receptor (beta chain) comes out of a study of T cell responses to AZD1222 COVID-19 vaccine. Turning to the study itself: Pooled together were second doses at about 4 or about 12 weeks. Study outcomes and limitations: Baseline seropositives among AZD1222 recipients totaled only 5 to 7. Donors were mostly white British, more females; clonal diversity possibly underestimated. Close to half of all spike-specific TCRs reportedly target regions of the variants that are unmutated.

Clones were read by immunoSEQ multiplex PCR, and TCRdb kept only the in-frame ones, dropping some. The sample has 120,000 or so clones, about nine tenths seen once; the top ten hold 0.8% to 1.1%. With regard to this clone: Antigen unknown.

V lost 5 bases, J lost 1 base, and 23 bases lay in between. In germline, CDR1 is LNHDA, CDR2 SQIVND (reference sequence). The CDR3 totals 18 residues. The chain couples TRBV19 to TRBJ1-2; D gene uncertain. The sample in question was peripheral blood, obtained on day 0 of AZD1222 vaccination. This receptor was taken from an adult in good health. The chain's CDR3 is CASSVITRRTTLNYGYTF. The CDR3 DNA reads TGTGCCAGTAGTGTCATCACCCGGAGGACCACGCTTAACTATGGCTACACCTTC.